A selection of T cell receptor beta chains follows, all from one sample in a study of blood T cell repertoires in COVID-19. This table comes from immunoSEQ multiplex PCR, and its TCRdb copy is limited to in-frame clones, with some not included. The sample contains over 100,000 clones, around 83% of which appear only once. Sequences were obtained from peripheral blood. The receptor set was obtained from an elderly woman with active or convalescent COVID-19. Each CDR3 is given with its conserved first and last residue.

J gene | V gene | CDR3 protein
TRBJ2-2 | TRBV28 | CASRRDRGTANTGELFF
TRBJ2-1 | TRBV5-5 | CASSLGSGSYNEQFF
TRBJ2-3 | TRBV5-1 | CASSLAGRPSRDSGITDTQYF
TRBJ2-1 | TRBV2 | CASRTDRGWDEQFF
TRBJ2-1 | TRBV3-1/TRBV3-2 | CASSQLASGSHSYNEQFF
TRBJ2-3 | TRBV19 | CASSMGLAGDVDTQYF
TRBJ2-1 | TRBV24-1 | CATSDLQDPSASPQGQFF
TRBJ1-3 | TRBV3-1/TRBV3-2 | CASSLQHSGNTIYF
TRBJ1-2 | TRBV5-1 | CASSFGQGGGGYTF
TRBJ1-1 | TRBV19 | CASSLDRGGEAFF
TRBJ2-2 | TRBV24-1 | CATSRAPSDGRGYTGELFF
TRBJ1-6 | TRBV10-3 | CAIRQTFNSPLHF
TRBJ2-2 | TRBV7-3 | CASSWGTGNTGELFF
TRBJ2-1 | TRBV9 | CASSVGMLAGGLGNNEQFF
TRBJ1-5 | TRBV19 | CASSARVLQPQHF
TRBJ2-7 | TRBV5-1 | CASSFTSGSYYEQYF
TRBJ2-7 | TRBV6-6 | CASGKDIYEQYF
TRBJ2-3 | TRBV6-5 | CASRTSGMNTQYF
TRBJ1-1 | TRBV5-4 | CASSLGQGAARTEAFF
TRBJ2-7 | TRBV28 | CASSAGGSYEQYF
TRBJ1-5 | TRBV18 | CASSPDRGLNQPQHF
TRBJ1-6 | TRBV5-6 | CASRDKTGYGSPLHF
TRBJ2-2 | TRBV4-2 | CASSQDTQRSLTGELFF
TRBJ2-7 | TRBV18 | CASSPPGTGAVDEQYF
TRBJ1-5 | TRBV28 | CASRGDRPSNQPQHF
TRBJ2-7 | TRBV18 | CASSLTSGSTYEQYF
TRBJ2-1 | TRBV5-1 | CASSPRSSRSYNEQFF
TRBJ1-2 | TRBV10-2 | CASGDRDYGYTF
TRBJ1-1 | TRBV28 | CASRGQPFAAEAFF
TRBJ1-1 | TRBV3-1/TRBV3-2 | CASSQDPGQQEAFF
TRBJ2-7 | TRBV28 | CASSRQGYEQYF
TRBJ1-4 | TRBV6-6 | CASSYSGGTNEKLFF
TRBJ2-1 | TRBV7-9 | CASSLGTSGLYNEQFF
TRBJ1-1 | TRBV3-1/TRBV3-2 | CASSRGTVNTEAFF
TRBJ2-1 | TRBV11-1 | CASRPPPGTYNEQFF
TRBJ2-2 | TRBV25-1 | CATSGSSGSLSGELFF
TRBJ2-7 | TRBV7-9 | CASSLVLLAGAGNEQYF
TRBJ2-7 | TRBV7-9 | CASSYRGNGLVEQYF
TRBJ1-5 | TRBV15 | CATSRDRADRGQPQHF
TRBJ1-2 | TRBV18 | CASSPGGSYGYTF
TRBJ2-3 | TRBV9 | CASSGTGSRGTDTQYF
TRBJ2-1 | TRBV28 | CASSLEGLAGYNEQFF
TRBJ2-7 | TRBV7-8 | CASSLAGGLAGASSYEQYF
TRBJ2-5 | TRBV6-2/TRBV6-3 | CASSYWIMGALEETQYF
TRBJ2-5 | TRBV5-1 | CASSLAGRKETQYF
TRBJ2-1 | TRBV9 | CASSVDPGGVYNEQFF
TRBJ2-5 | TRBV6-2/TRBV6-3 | CASSSVRDSRTQYF
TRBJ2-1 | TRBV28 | CASSLLGRSTEQFF
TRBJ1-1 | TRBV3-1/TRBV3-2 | CASSPRAGYGNTEAFF
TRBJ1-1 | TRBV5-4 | CASRRQENTEAFF
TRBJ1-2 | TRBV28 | CASSFAVSRGYTF
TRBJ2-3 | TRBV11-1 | CASSLGQGGDTQYF
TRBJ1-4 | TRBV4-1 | CASMGQGADEKLFF
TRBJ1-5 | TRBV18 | CASSPGQGRNQPQHF
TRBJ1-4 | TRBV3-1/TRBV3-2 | CASSLRGAGDNEKLFF
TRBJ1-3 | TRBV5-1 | CASSLGGTGLISGNTIYF
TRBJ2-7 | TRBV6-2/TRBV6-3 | CASSSSGGASYEQYF